This TCR beta chain originates from a study of cytomegalovirus exposure and HLA in healthy donors. The study sampled nominally healthy donors, though unrecorded immune exposures were likely. J gave up 10 bases and V 5 bases, and 14 bases lay outside the gene matches. CDR1 SGHTA and CDR2 FQGNSA come from the germline V gene. The CDR3 consists of 15 residues. 60 Vbeta and 13 Jbeta primers were used in PCR. The data were produced by immunoSEQ multiplex PCR, yet TCRdb's version contains in-frame clones alone and is incomplete. The sample has roughly 180,000 clones, 75% to 80% seen once; the top ten hold about an eighth.

This sequence originates from a man aged 45 to 65 in good health and CMV-seropositive. The V gene is TRBV7-2, the J gene TRBJ1-2, with TRBD1 identical over 9 bases. Sequencing was done on a sample of PBMCs. The CDR3 is CASSQFQGQGFTYTF. CDR3 nucleotides: TGTGCCAGCAGCCAATTCCAGGGACAGGGTTTTACCTACACCTTC. Combining the CDR3 with reference TRBV7-2 and TRBJ1-2 gives the whole variable domain GAGVSQSPSNKVTEKGKDVELRCDPISGHTALYWYRQSLGQGLEFLIYFQGNSAPDKSGLPSDRFSAERTGGSVSTLTIQRTQQEDSAVYLCASSQFQGQGFTYTFGSGTRLTVV.